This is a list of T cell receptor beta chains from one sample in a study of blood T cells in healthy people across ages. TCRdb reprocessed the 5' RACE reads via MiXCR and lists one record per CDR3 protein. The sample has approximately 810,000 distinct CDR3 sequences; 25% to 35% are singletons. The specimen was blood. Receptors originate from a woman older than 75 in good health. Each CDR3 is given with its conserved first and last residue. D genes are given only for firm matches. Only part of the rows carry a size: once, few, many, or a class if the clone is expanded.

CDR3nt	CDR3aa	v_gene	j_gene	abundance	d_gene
TGCGCCAGCAGCTCGTCAGGAGCCTATAATTCACCCCTCCACTTT	CASSSSGAYNSPLHF	TRBV5-1	TRBJ1-6	many	-
TGCGCCAGCAGCACCCAGGACAGTAATGAAAAACTGTTTTTT	CASSTQDSNEKLFF	TRBV5-1	TRBJ1-4	few	-
TGTGCCAGCAGTTTAGATCGGTGGACCAGGGCGAACACTGAAGCTTTCTTT	CASSLDRWTRANTEAFF	TRBV12-3/TRBV12-4	TRBJ1-1	once	-
TGTGCCACTAGCCAGACAGCCTACAATGAGCAGTACTTC	CATSQTAYNEQYF	TRBV15	TRBJ2-7	few	-
TGCAGTGCGGGTACTCCGGACAGGATACAAGAGACCCAGTACTTC	CSAGTPDRIQETQYF	TRBV20-1	TRBJ2-5	-	TRBD1
TGTGCCAGCAGCCAACTAACGGGGGGTCCCGGCTATGAGCAGTTCTTC	CASSQLTGGPGYEQFF	TRBV4-2	TRBJ2-1	many	TRBD2
TGTGCCTGGAGTGTACTAGAGGGAGAGACCCAGTACTTC	CAWSVLEGETQYF	TRBV30	TRBJ2-5	-	-
TGTGCCAGCAGCTTGAGGGGGCCTGGCTCCTACAATGAGCAGTTCTTC	CASSLRGPGSYNEQFF	TRBV5-5	TRBJ2-1	few	TRBD1
TGTGCCAGCAGCCCGGGGCTGGTCGGCTACACCTTC	CASSPGLVGYTF	TRBV7-2	TRBJ1-2	-	-
TGCAGTGCTCGGACTAGCGTGAGCTCCTACAATGAGCAGTTCTTC	CSARTSVSSYNEQFF	TRBV20-1	TRBJ2-1	once	TRBD2
TGTGCCACCAGTGATTTGGGTCCTAGCTCCTACAATGAGCAGTTCTTC	CATSDLGPSSYNEQFF	TRBV24-1	TRBJ2-1	many	-
TGCGCCAGCAGCTTGCCGGTGTCAGAACCTTCCTACGAGCAGTACTTC	CASSLPVSEPSYEQYF	TRBV5-1	TRBJ2-7	-	-
TGTGCCATCAGTGAGCCTACTAAGCTGGGCGAGCAGTACTTC	CAISEPTKLGEQYF	TRBV10-3	TRBJ2-7	many	-
TGTGCCAGCAGCTTCGGGATTTCGGATACGCAGTATTTT	CASSFGISDTQYF	TRBV7-3	TRBJ2-3	-	-
TGTGCCAGCATCGACAGGACCCAAGAGACCCAGTACTTC	CASIDRTQETQYF	TRBV25-1	TRBJ2-5	many	-
TGCAGCGCTCCGGACAGGACAAAGTACGAGCAGTACTTC	CSAPDRTKYEQYF	TRBV20-1	TRBJ2-7	-	TRBD1
TGTGCCAGCAGCTTATCAAAGGGCTGCAGCAATCAGCCCCAGCATTTT	CASSLSKGCSNQPQHF	TRBV7-2	TRBJ1-5	-	-
TGCAGCGTTGCCACTAGCACCTACAATGAGCAGTTCTTC	CSVATSTYNEQFF	TRBV29-1	TRBJ2-1	-	-
TGTGCCAGCAGTGACGGGGGGTCAATCGGGGAGCTGTTTTTT	CASSDGGSIGELFF	TRBV6-2/TRBV6-3	TRBJ2-2	many	TRBD2
TGTGCCAGCAGCTTAGCCAGTTGGACAGTACTGAAGGGCACAGATACGCAGTATTTT	CASSLASWTVLKGTDTQYF	TRBV7-9	TRBJ2-3	-	-
TGTGCCAGCAGCGTAGGCCCAGCCGCCTGGGCCGGGGAGCTGTTTTTT	CASSVGPAAWAGELFF	TRBV9	TRBJ2-2	few	-
TGTGCCAGCAGTATAGCTAGCGAACAAGAGACCCAGTACTTC	CASSIASEQETQYF	TRBV12-3/TRBV12-4	TRBJ2-5	once	-
TGCGCCAGCAGCTTGTCAAGCGGAGGGGCCAACGTCCTGACTTTC	CASSLSSGGANVLTF	TRBV5-1	TRBJ2-6	many	-
TGTGCCATCAGCCCGACTAGCGGGGGGGCTTACGAGCAGTACTTC	CAISPTSGGAYEQYF	TRBV10-3	TRBJ2-7	many	TRBD2
TGCGCCAGCAGCTTGGAGGACAGGGGGGGATCACCCCTCCACTTT	CASSLEDRGGSPLHF	TRBV5-1	TRBJ1-6	many	TRBD1
TGTGCCAGCAGTTACTCTCAGAGCAATCAGCCCCAGCATTTT	CASSYSQSNQPQHF	TRBV6-2/TRBV6-3	TRBJ1-5	few	-
TGTGCCAGCAGTTCACCCGCGCAGGGGTATCAGCCCCAGCATTTT	CASSSPAQGYQPQHF	TRBV27	TRBJ1-5	many	-
TGTGCCAGCAGTCTAATACTAGCGGGGGGGCTGTCCGGGGAGCTGTTTTTT	CASSLILAGGLSGELFF	TRBV12-3/TRBV12-4	TRBJ2-2	-	TRBD2
TGCGCCAGCAGCCAGGGGACAGTATTCTCTGGGGCCAACGTCCTGACTTTC	CASSQGTVFSGANVLTF	TRBV4-1	TRBJ2-6	many	TRBD1
TGTGCCAGCAGCTTGGCGCAGGGCCATGAGCAGGTCTTC	CASSLAQGHEQVF	TRBV5-4	TRBJ2-1	-	-
TGCGCCAGCACTAATCCGGACAGGAGGAACTATGGCTACACCTTC	CASTNPDRRNYGYTF	TRBV5-1	TRBJ1-2	many	TRBD1
TGTGCCACCAGCAGAGCGGGACAGGGGTCCAAAAACATTCAGTACTTC	CATSRAGQGSKNIQYF	TRBV15	TRBJ2-4	many	TRBD1
TGTGCCAGTAGCAAAGCGCGCGGGGGTTCTGGAAACACCATATATTTT	CASSKARGGSGNTIYF	TRBV21-1	TRBJ1-3	-	-
TGCAGTGCTAGACCGACAGGCGGTAGCGACGAGCAGTACTTC	CSARPTGGSDEQYF	TRBV20-1	TRBJ2-7	-	-
TGTGCCAGCAGCTTAGGGGACTCCTATACGCAGTATTTT	CASSLGDSYTQYF	TRBV7-2	TRBJ2-3	many	-
TGTGCCAGCAGCCGATTTAGAGCGGGGGGAACAGATACGCAGTATTTT	CASSRFRAGGTDTQYF	TRBV14	TRBJ2-3	many	TRBD2
TGCAGCGTTGATGGACAGTACGAGCAGTACTTC	CSVDGQYEQYF	TRBV29-1	TRBJ2-7	many	-
TGTGCCAGCAGCCAAGATGGGGCCGGGCGGAATTCACCCCTCCACTTT	CASSQDGAGRNSPLHF	TRBV4-2	TRBJ1-6	many	-
TGTGCCAGCAGCTTTGAGAGGGCGTACGAGCAGTACTTC	CASSFERAYEQYF	TRBV7-2	TRBJ2-7	many	-
TGTGCCAGCAGTAGGTACCAAAACCAAGAGACCCAGTACTTC	CASSRYQNQETQYF	TRBV12-3/TRBV12-4	TRBJ2-5	many	-
TGTGCCAGCAGCCAAGTCCCCGGGGAGCCCCAGTTCTTC	CASSQVPGEPQFF	TRBV4-2	TRBJ2-1	few	-
TGTGCCACCAGCACCTCAACAGGGCCGGTCAATCAGCCCCAGCATTTT	CATSTSTGPVNQPQHF	TRBV15	TRBJ1-5	many	-